This TCR beta chain was sequenced in a study of neurological immune-mediated disorders. Trimming removed 4 bases from V and 2 bases from J, with 9 bases in between. Germline-derived CDR1 and CDR2 are SGDLS and YYNGEE. The CDR3 length is 13 residues. This clonotype was counted many times. Its antigen remains unidentified. The time point here: longitudinal time-point 1 (baseline). The starting material, 2 million PBMCs stored at -80 C, gave rise to the unsorted libraries. The cDNA was synthesized by means of template-switch 5'RACE, which was carried out with 10-nucleotide random UMIs. TCRdb re-called the 5' RACE reads through MiXCR, storing one row per CDR3 protein. The sample includes 55,000 to 65,000 distinct CDR3 sequences, 9.5% to 12% of them seen just once. The study, taken as a whole, reports: Across subjects, expanded clones had no CDR3 amino acid sequences in common, pointing to private repertoires in all groups. The most TCR clonal expansion was seen in HTLV-1-associated myelopathy, whereas the least was seen in multiple sclerosis, below the level in healthy controls.

This sequence joins TRBV9 and TRBJ2-5; D unresolved. The source of this sequence is a male donor with HTLV-1-associated myelopathy (HAM/TSP). Sequenced: PBMCs. This chain's CDR3 is CASSYQLQETQYF. Written as DNA, the CDR3 is TGTGCCAGCAGCTACCAATTACAAGAGACCCAGTACTTC.